This is a list of T cell receptor beta chains from one sample in a study of T-cell memory formation after mild COVID-19. Each CDR3 protein is one row after TCRdb ran MiXCR on the 5' RACE reads. Seen here are 100,000 to 150,000 distinct CDR3 sequences, approximately 15% observed once, and the top ten hold approximately 5%. The sequencing sample was made of PBMCs or a T cell subset sorted from them (not recorded which). The source of these receptors is a young man who had mild COVID-19 (a few samples of this study predate the infection). Cell type and time point are not known. Both conserved end residues are part of each CDR3. A D gene is named only where the DNA matches it firmly. Size values are once, few and many counts, or a class for expanded clones, and some rows have none.

cdr3_aa | cdr3_nt | v_call | clone_size | d_call | j_call
CASTAGLAGGIYNEQFF | TGTGCCAGCACCGCAGGACTAGCGGGGGGGATATACAATGAGCAGTTCTTC | TRBV12-3/TRBV12-4 | few | TRBD2 | TRBJ2-1
CASGRAGNEQFF | TGTGCCAGCGGCCGGGCCGGGAATGAGCAGTTCTTC | TRBV11-2 | NA | NA | TRBJ2-1
CASSLSGGPGTIYF | TGTGCCAGCAGCTTAAGTGGGGGGCCTGGCACCATATATTTT | TRBV7-3 | NA | NA | TRBJ1-3
CASSQVGEGELFF | TGCGCCAGCAGCCAAGTTGGGGAGGGGGAGCTGTTTTTT | TRBV4-3 | few | NA | TRBJ2-2
CASSSQGQRTSGGSSYNEQFF | TGTGCCAGCAGCTCCCAGGGACAGCGGACTAGCGGGGGTTCCTCCTACAATGAGCAGTTCTTC | TRBV7-3 | many | TRBD2 | TRBJ2-1
CASSVGLGGGEQFF | TGTGCCAGCAGCGTAGGTCTAGGCGGAGGGGAGCAGTTCTTC | TRBV9 | NA | NA | TRBJ2-1
CASSQELGIQRGMGTDTQYF | TGCGCCAGCAGCCAAGAGTTAGGGATTCAGAGAGGTATGGGCACAGATACGCAGTATTTT | TRBV4-3 | NA | NA | TRBJ2-3
CASSVREGPGELFF | TGTGCCAGCAGCGTTCGAGAGGGCCCCGGGGAGCTGTTTTTT | TRBV7-2 | NA | NA | TRBJ2-2
CASSRTSGANTGELFF | TGTGCCAGCAGTCGCACTAGCGGAGCGAACACCGGGGAGCTGTTTTTT | TRBV2 | large | TRBD2 | TRBJ2-2
CATEWQYNEQFF | TGTGCCACCGAATGGCAGTACAATGAGCAGTTCTTC | TRBV7-2 | NA | NA | TRBJ2-1
CSAGTPQYF | TGCAGTGCTGGGACCCCGCAGTATTTT | TRBV20-1 | NA | NA | TRBJ2-3
CASRSGGAEPDTQYF | TGTGCCAGCAGGAGCGGGGGGGCCGAACCAGATACGCAGTATTTT | TRBV4-2 | NA | TRBD2 | TRBJ2-3
CASSTGWGGEETQYF | TGTGCCAGCAGCACCGGGTGGGGGGGCGAAGAGACCCAGTACTTC | TRBV7-2 | few | NA | TRBJ2-5
CASSFRRGRETQYF | TGTGCCAGCAGTTTCAGGCGTGGCAGGGAGACCCAGTACTTC | TRBV27 | NA | NA | TRBJ2-5
CASSRTSGAADTQYF | TGTGCCAGCAGCCGGACTAGCGGGGCGGCAGATACGCAGTATTTT | TRBV7-2 | NA | TRBD2 | TRBJ2-3
CSASKGLTEAFF | TGCAGTGCTAGTAAGGGCCTCACTGAAGCTTTCTTT | TRBV20-1 | NA | NA | TRBJ1-1
CSARDGSNQPQHF | TGCAGTGCTAGGGACGGTAGCAATCAGCCCCAGCATTTT | TRBV20-1 | NA | NA | TRBJ1-5
CASRRQGREQPQHF | TGTGCCAGCAGACGTCAGGGGCGCGAACAGCCCCAGCATTTT | TRBV6-6 | few | NA | TRBJ1-5
CAISESLPGELFF | TGTGCCATCAGTGAGTCGCTCCCCGGGGAGCTGTTTTTT | TRBV10-3 | few | NA | TRBJ2-2
CASSSRAVHRLTNYGYTF | TGTGCCAGCAGCTCAAGAGCGGTTCATAGGCTAACTAACTATGGCTACACCTTC | TRBV11-2 | NA | NA | TRBJ1-2
CASSLRAEKLFF | TGTGCCAGCAGTCTACGGGCTGAAAAACTGTTTTTT | TRBV6-6 | NA | NA | TRBJ1-4
CASSLNGGVQETQYF | TGTGCCAGCAGCTTAAACGGGGGGGTGCAAGAGACCCAGTACTTC | TRBV7-2 | few | TRBD2 | TRBJ2-5
CATSRDPGNTDTQYF | TGTGCCACCAGCAGAGATCCCGGCAACACAGATACGCAGTATTTT | TRBV15 | few | NA | TRBJ2-3
CASSRLRTEEQFF | TGTGCTAGCAGCCGCCTCCGGACAGAGGAGCAGTTCTTC | TRBV7-7 | once | NA | TRBJ2-1
CASSLGLERGDTQYF | TGTGCCAGCAGTTTAGGATTAGAAAGGGGAGATACGCAGTATTTT | TRBV12-3/TRBV12-4 | NA | NA | TRBJ2-3
CASSAQGRGGSNQPQHF | TGTGCCAGCAGCGCCCAAGGGCGAGGGGGTAGCAATCAGCCCCAGCATTTT | TRBV7-8 | many | NA | TRBJ1-5
CASFGQGDQETQYF | TGCGCCAGCTTCGGACAGGGGGACCAAGAGACCCAGTACTTC | TRBV5-1 | few | TRBD1 | TRBJ2-5
CASSRDRGIGETQYF | TGCGCCAGCAGCCGGGACAGGGGGATAGGGGAGACCCAGTACTTC | TRBV5-1 | NA | TRBD1 | TRBJ2-5
CASSPGQGNTEAFF | TGTGCCAGCAGCCCGGGACAGGGGAACACTGAAGCTTTCTTT | TRBV12-3/TRBV12-4 | many | TRBD1 | TRBJ1-1
CASTPRRGTGVNSPLHF | TGTGCCAGCACCCCGCGCCGCGGGACAGGGGTTAATTCACCCCTCCACTTT | TRBV27 | NA | TRBD1 | TRBJ1-6
CASGSRTGAFGELFF | TGTGCCAGCGGGAGCCGGACAGGGGCGTTCGGGGAGCTGTTTTTT | TRBV7-9 | NA | TRBD1 | TRBJ2-2
CASSLNRGQQLFF | TGTGCCAGCAGCTTAAACCGGGGGCAGCAACTGTTTTTT | TRBV12-3/TRBV12-4 | many | NA | TRBJ1-4
CASSSHLGVTEAFF | TGTGCCAGCAGTTCTCATCTAGGGGTCACTGAAGCTTTCTTT | TRBV6-5 | NA | NA | TRBJ1-1
CASRERGGRETQYF | TGTGCCAGCAGGGAGCGGGGGGGCAGAGAGACCCAGTACTTC | TRBV7-8 | NA | TRBD2 | TRBJ2-5
CASSLRPGQGGQPQHF | TGTGCCAGTAGTTTACGACCGGGACAGGGTGGTCAGCCCCAGCATTTT | TRBV19 | NA | TRBD1 | TRBJ1-5
CSARVAQRGGGDTQYF | TGCAGTGCTAGAGTCGCCCAGCGGGGGGGCGGAGATACGCAGTATTTT | TRBV20-1 | few | TRBD2 | TRBJ2-3
CASAPGPQGDTQYF | TGCGCCAGCGCCCCGGGACCCCAGGGAGATACGCAGTATTTT | TRBV5-1 | NA | NA | TRBJ2-3
CASSGQALTF | TGTGCCAGCAGCGGACAGGCCCTAACCTTC | TRBV12-3/TRBV12-4 | NA | TRBD1 | TRBJ1-2
CASSDKLWGTQYF | TGCGCCAGCAGTGACAAGCTTTGGGGGACCCAGTACTTC | TRBV10-2 | NA | NA | TRBJ2-5
CASSLPLAEPLGTQYF | TGTGCCAGTAGTCTCCCCTTAGCGGAGCCCTTGGGTACGCAGTATTTT | TRBV19 | NA | NA | TRBJ2-3
CASSLDRDTGELFF | TGTGCCAGCAGCTTAGACAGGGACACCGGGGAGCTGTTTTTT | TRBV11-2 | NA | NA | TRBJ2-2
CASSLRGGLEQYF | TGCGCCAGCAGCTTACGGGGGGGCCTCGAGCAGTACTTC | TRBV5-1 | many | TRBD2 | TRBJ2-7
CASSPPGQGTDTQYF | TGCGCCAGCAGCCCTCCGGGACAGGGCACAGATACGCAGTATTTT | TRBV5-1 | NA | TRBD1 | TRBJ2-3
CASSQEVGTQQETQYF | TGTGCCAGCAGCCAAGAAGTGGGTACACAACAAGAGACCCAGTACTTC | TRBV3-1 | few | NA | TRBJ2-5
CASNLRPNLASTGELFF | TGTGCCAGCAACTTACGTCCGAATTTGGCGTCGACCGGGGAGCTGTTTTTT | TRBV6-2/TRBV6-3 | few | NA | TRBJ2-2
CSATGQVTDTQYF | TGCAGTGCTACCGGACAGGTCACAGATACGCAGTATTTT | TRBV20-1 | few | TRBD1 | TRBJ2-3